A single sample gave rise to the 6 T cell receptor beta chains below, sequenced in a study of cytomegalovirus exposure and HLA in healthy donors. This table comes from immunoSEQ multiplex PCR, and its TCRdb copy is limited to in-frame clones, with some not included. The data contain fewer than 400,000 clones, around 90% of them singletons. Sequenced input: PBMCs. The receptor set was obtained from a man between 25 and 39 years old in good health and CMV-seronegative.

This chain links TRBV10-2 with TRBJ2-7, with D perhaps matching TRBD1 (5 bases). V dropped 4 bases and J dropped 4 bases, with 8 bases sitting between them. This CDR3 is 12 amino acids long. Germline values: CDR1 WSHSY, CDR2 SAAADI. The CDR3 protein is CASSATVYEQYF. The CDR3 bases are TGCGCCAGCAGTGCGACAGTTTACGAGCAGTACTTC.

The V and J genes are TRBV27 and TRBJ1-5, with D maybe TRBD1 (6 bases). Trimming removed 5 bases at V and 7 bases at J, with 15 bases between. CDR3 length: 14 amino acids. From germline, CDR1 is MNHEY and CDR2 SMNVEV (reference sequence). CDR3 protein: CASSPFGGQQPQHF. The DNA of the CDR3 is TGTGCCAGCAGTCCCTTCGGGGGGCAACAGCCCCAGCATTTT.

The CDR3 spells CASSLIAGGSADTQYF. The CDR3 DNA sequence: TGTGCCAGCAGCCTAATAGCGGGGGGCAGCGCAGATACGCAGTATTTT. This chain connects TRBV4-2 to TRBJ2-3, with 10 bases matching TRBD2. V lost 4 bases to trimming and J lost 4 bases; unmatched junction nucleotides: 8. Germline loops: CDR1 LGHNA, CDR2 YNFKEQ. The CDR3 contains 16 residues.

The genes are TRBV27 and TRBJ1-6; unclear D gene. V dropped 4 bases and J dropped 2 bases, with 9 bases sitting between them. CDR3 length: 15 residues. Germline V gene sequence: CDR1 MNHEY, CDR2 SMNVEV (reference sequence). DNA of the CDR3: TGTGCCAGCAGTTATGAGGCTACCTATAATTCACCCCTCCACTTT. This encodes CASSYEATYNSPLHF.

V is TRBV5-4 and J is TRBJ2-2; tentative D call: TRBD1 (6 bases). The CDR3 is made up of 16 amino acids. Germline assignment: CDR1 SGHNT and CDR2 YYREEE (reference sequence). V shed 3 bases and J shed 0 bases, with 12 bases lying between them. The CDR3 DNA is TGTGCCAGCAGCTGGGAAGACAGGACGAACACCGGGGAGCTGTTTTTT. Encoded protein: CASSWEDRTNTGELFF.

The genes are TRBV6-1 and TRBJ2-7; 7 bases line up with TRBD1. In germline, CDR1 is MNHNS, CDR2 SASEGT. With V trimmed by 6 bases and J by 4 bases, 9 bases remained unmatched. The CDR3 contains 14 residues. The CDR3 is CASSVPGQYYEQYF. The CDR3 nucleotides are TGTGCCAGCAGCGTTCCGGGACAGTATTACGAGCAGTACTTC.